Listed below are T cell receptor beta chains from one sample, sequenced in a study of CD8+ T cells in alopecia areata. This table comes from immunoSEQ multiplex PCR, and its TCRdb copy is limited to in-frame clones, with some not included. The table has approximately 210,000 clones, roughly 64% seen once. The material sequenced was CD4+ T cells sorted from blood, taken at week 4, from a patient treated with tofacitinib. The receptors stem from a human donor with alopecia areata. CDR3s include the opening cysteine and the closing phenylalanine or tryptophan. A D gene is named only where the DNA matches it firmly. Where a row states a size, it is once, few, many or the class of an expanded clone; other rows omit it.

V	size	J	D	CDR3	DNA
TRBV30	few	TRBJ1-1	NA	CAWTQGSQAFF	TGTGCCTGGACCCAGGGCTCCCAAGCTTTCTTT
TRBV7-9	NA	TRBJ1-2	NA	CASSLEGHGYTF	TGTGCCAGCAGCTTAGAAGGGCATGGCTACACCTTC
TRBV7-2	once	TRBJ1-2	NA	CASSLPDRQNYGYTF	TGTGCCAGCAGCCTACCCGACAGGCAGAACTATGGCTACACCTTC
TRBV5-1	NA	TRBJ2-5	NA	CASSFSAGGQETQYF	TGCGCCAGCAGCTTTAGTGCAGGAGGTCAAGAGACCCAGTACTTC
TRBV5-1	NA	TRBJ1-1	NA	CASSLLGTWAEAFF	TGCGCCAGCAGCTTGTTGGGGACTTGGGCTGAAGCTTTCTTT
TRBV5-1	NA	TRBJ2-1	NA	CASSTTVGGGYNEQFF	TGCGCCAGCAGCACCACCGTGGGAGGCGGCTACAATGAGCAGTTCTTC
TRBV7-3	few	TRBJ1-4	NA	CASSLGVSYNEKLFF	TGTGCCAGCAGCTTAGGCGTTAGCTATAATGAAAAACTGTTTTTT
TRBV5-1	few	TRBJ1-2	NA	CASSLVQNYGYTF	TGCGCCAGCAGCTTGGTCCAGAACTATGGCTACACCTTC
TRBV10-3	NA	TRBJ1-1	TRBD1	CAISRQGLNTEAFF	TGTGCCATCAGTCGACAGGGGTTGAACACTGAAGCTTTCTTT
TRBV10-3	NA	TRBJ1-4	NA	CAISDSGGEREKLFF	TGTGCCATCAGTGACTCGGGGGGCGAGCGCGAAAAACTGTTTTTT
TRBV23-1	NA	TRBJ1-2	TRBD1	CASSQTTGHGYTF	TGCGCCAGCAGTCAAACGACAGGGCATGGCTACACCTTC
TRBV29-1	NA	TRBJ2-1	TRBD1	CSVGTGDRNEQFF	TGCAGCGTTGGGACAGGGGATAGGAATGAGCAGTTCTTC
TRBV5-6	few	TRBJ2-5	NA	CASSLETGTATETQYF	TGTGCCAGCAGCTTAGAAACAGGAACCGCCACAGAGACCCAGTACTTC
TRBV28	NA	TRBJ2-1	TRBD2	CASSLPSGGNEQFF	TGTGCCAGCAGTTTGCCTAGCGGGGGGAATGAGCAGTTCTTC
TRBV5-1	once	TRBJ1-5	TRBD1	CASSPGQGGYQPQHF	TGCGCCAGCAGCCCCGGACAGGGAGGGTATCAGCCCCAGCATTTT
TRBV29-1	few	TRBJ2-2	NA	CSATGNTGELFF	TGCAGCGCTACAGGGAATACCGGGGAGCTGTTTTTT
TRBV4-3	NA	TRBJ2-2	NA	CASSQDPPGAVNTGELFF	TGCGCCAGCAGCCAAGATCCCCCAGGGGCTGTGAACACCGGGGAGCTGTTTTTT
TRBV9	NA	TRBJ2-3	NA	CASSVGTTTDTQYF	TGTGCCAGCAGCGTAGGCACAACCACAGATACGCAGTATTTT
TRBV19	NA	TRBJ2-2	NA	CASSAGSHTGELFF	TGTGCCAGTAGTGCGGGGAGTCACACCGGGGAGCTGTTTTTT
TRBV5-4	few	TRBJ1-4	TRBD1	CASSLRQGAGEKLFF	TGTGCCAGCAGCTTGCGACAGGGGGCGGGGGAAAAACTGTTTTTT
TRBV6-5	NA	TRBJ1-3	NA	CASSTGTEGNTIYF	TGTGCCAGCAGTACGGGGACTGAAGGAAACACCATATATTTT
TRBV6-5	once	TRBJ2-1	NA	CASRFWRHNEQFF	TGTGCCAGCAGATTCTGGCGCCACAATGAGCAGTTCTTC
TRBV6-1	NA	TRBJ2-7	TRBD2	CASRGRAPSYEQYF	TGTGCCAGCAGGGGGAGGGCACCCTCCTACGAGCAGTACTTC
TRBV5-1	NA	TRBJ2-7	NA	CASSTGLHSYEQYF	TGCGCCAGCAGTACGGGACTGCACTCCTACGAGCAGTACTTC
TRBV7-2	few	TRBJ1-1	NA	CASSPTGNTEAFF	TGTGCCAGCAGCCCGACAGGGAACACTGAAGCTTTCTTT
TRBV9	NA	TRBJ2-7	TRBD1	CASSVGGTGPYEQYF	TGTGCCAGCAGCGTAGGCGGGACAGGGCCCTACGAGCAGTACTTC
TRBV2	NA	TRBJ1-4	NA	CASEAVHGKLFF	TGTGCCAGCGAGGCGGTACACGGGAAACTGTTTTTT
TRBV4-1	NA	TRBJ1-3	NA	CASSQEGQLGNTIYF	TGCGCCAGCAGCCAAGAGGGTCAGCTAGGAAACACCATATATTTT
TRBV7-2	few	TRBJ1-4	NA	CASSRRGGTNEKLFF	TGTGCCAGCAGCCGAAGAGGGGGGACTAATGAAAAACTGTTTTTT
TRBV27	few	TRBJ1-2	NA	CASSLGGAGGYTF	TGTGCCAGCAGTTTAGGGGGGGCAGGTGGCTACACCTTC
TRBV6-5	NA	TRBJ2-7	NA	CASSYGTPSLRNEQYF	TGTGCCAGCAGTTACGGGACACCGAGCTTACGCAACGAGCAGTACTTC
TRBV9	NA	TRBJ2-5	NA	CASSVDVEAGTQYF	TGTGCCAGCAGCGTAGATGTGGAGGCGGGGACCCAGTACTTC
TRBV30	once	TRBJ2-2	NA	CAWSRAGELFF	TGTGCCTGGAGTAGGGCCGGGGAGCTGTTTTTT
TRBV7-2	NA	TRBJ1-5	NA	CASSLVGGDNQPQHF	TGTGCCAGCAGCTTAGTTGGAGGGGACAATCAGCCCCAGCATTTT
TRBV7-9	NA	TRBJ1-6	NA	CASSPPGGASPLHF	TGTGCCAGCAGCCCGCCGGGGGGGGCTTCACCCCTCCACTTT
TRBV7-9	NA	TRBJ1-4	NA	CASSPGGATNEKLFF	TGTGCCAGCAGCCCGGGTGGGGCAACTAATGAAAAACTGTTTTTT
TRBV5-1	few	TRBJ2-6	NA	CASSLTLVQGSGANVLTF	TGCGCCAGCAGCTTGACGTTGGTGCAGGGCTCTGGGGCCAACGTCCTGACTTTC
TRBV19	once	TRBJ1-6	NA	CASSVGSPLHF	TGTGCCAGTAGTGTGGGTTCACCCCTCCACTTT
TRBV6-5	once	TRBJ1-2	NA	CAAGEYGYTF	TGTGCCGCGGGAGAATATGGCTACACCTTC
TRBV29-1	NA	TRBJ1-2	NA	CSVTLSHYGYTF	TGCAGCGTTACCCTAAGCCACTATGGCTACACCTTC
TRBV6-5	NA	TRBJ1-4	NA	CASSYGAGGGEKLFF	TGTGCCAGCAGTTACGGGGCTGGGGGCGGTGAAAAACTGTTTTTT
TRBV29-1	few	TRBJ2-7	NA	CSVEGTAYEQYF	TGCAGCGTTGAAGGGACAGCGTACGAGCAGTACTTC
TRBV9	few	TRBJ1-2	NA	CASSGGLGNGYTF	TGTGCCAGCAGCGGCGGCCTGGGGAATGGCTACACCTTC